This T cell receptor beta chain was retrieved from a study of cytomegalovirus exposure and HLA in healthy donors. This clone was recorded a few times. As yet, its antigen is unknown. Study-wide results and caveats: Later analysis revealed greater clonal expansion in HLA-associated TCR beta chains than in equally common others. Certain indistinguishable V segments, among them TRBV6-2 and TRBV6-3, were excluded. It was likely that a cluster of highly shared sequence variants was a sequencing artifact.

60 Vbeta and 13 Jbeta primers were used in PCR. Repertoires were generated with immunoSEQ multiplex PCR, while TCRdb's copy carries only in-frame clones and drops some. This sample has roughly 220,000 clones; around 70% occur once, and the top ten carry roughly 2.5%. The CDR3 has 14 amino acids. V lost 4 bases and J lost 3, with 11 bases in between. Germline V lookup: CDR1 SEHNR, CDR2 FQNEAQ (reference sequence). The chain has TRBV7-9 and TRBJ2-3, with D unresolved. The sequence was obtained from a man aged 35 to 55 in good health and CMV-seropositive. Sequencing used PBMCs. CDR3 protein: CASSSTRGTDTQYF. The CDR3 bases are TGTGCCAGCAGCTCAACGCGAGGAACAGATACGCAGTATTTT.